The 27 T cell receptor beta chains below come from one sample, sequenced in a study of CD8 T cells in ankylosing spondylitis. TCRdb passed the 5' RACE reads through MiXCR, listing each CDR3 protein once. The table lists around 250,000 distinct CDR3 sequences, more than 15% of them singletons. The material sequenced was blood, either unsorted or a sorted T cell fraction (not recorded which). The receptors stem from a male donor with ankylosing spondylitis or in good health (not recorded which).

This clonotype was counted a single time. The chain employs TRBV15 and TRBJ2-7; D possibly corresponds to TRBD2 (5 bases). Trimming stripped 3 bases from V and 5 bases from J, with 14 bases between. CDR3 length equals 14 residues. Germline V gives CDR1 LNHNV, CDR2 YYDKDF (reference sequence). The CDR3 is CATSSPGKEHEQYF. CDR3 nucleotide sequence: TGTGCCACCAGCAGTCCGGGGAAGGAGCACGAGCAGTACTTC.

The chain joins TRBV10-2 to TRBJ2-7; no firm D call. Germline lookup yields CDR1 WSHSY and CDR2 SAAADI. Trimming removed 7 bases from V and 0 bases from J, with 10 bases in between. The CDR3 is 13 amino acids. The CDR3 loop is CASTTDPSYEQYF. CDR3 DNA: TGCGCCAGCACAACCGACCCCTCCTACGAGCAGTACTTC.

This clonotype has more than one count but fewer than ten. The chain carries TRBV4-1 and TRBJ2-1; TRBD1 might be the D (5 bases). The CDR3 extends over 13 amino acids. From germline, CDR1 is MGHRA and CDR2 YSYEKL. The germline V and J ends were trimmed by 1 base and 9 bases, with 10 bases remaining between them. The CDR3 nucleotides are TGCGCCAGCAGCCAAGTCGGTCAGGGTGAGCAGTTCTTC. Protein: CASSQVGQGEQFF.

The chain combines TRBV29-1 with TRBJ2-7; 10 positions agree with TRBD1. Germline CDR1 and CDR2: SQVTM and ANQGSEA. CDR3 size: 15 residues. The V gene end was trimmed by 0 bases and the J gene end by 6 bases; junction bases not matched to a gene: 8. This CDR3 reads CSVEDGDRGSGEQYF. For the CDR3, the DNA is TGCAGCGTTGAAGATGGGGACAGGGGCTCGGGCGAGCAGTACTTC.

This clonotype has at least ten counts. The chain recombines TRBV6-1 with TRBJ2-1, with D maybe TRBD1 (6 bases). V was trimmed by 3 bases and J by 13 bases, leaving 16 bases between them. The CDR3 is 13 amino acids. Germline-derived CDR1 and CDR2 are MNHNS and SASEGT. The CDR3 region is CASSDEGVGPQFF. The CDR3 DNA reads TGTGCCAGCAGTGACGAGGGGGTCGGACCCCAGTTCTTC.

This clonotype has a count of ten or more. The chain recombines TRBV12-3 or TRBV12-4 with TRBJ1-1; tentatively, D is TRBD1 (6 bases). V was pared by 6 bases and J by 4 bases, with 12 bases between. CDR3 length: 13 amino acids. The CDR3 sequence is CASSPTGSTEAFF. CDR3 nucleotide sequence: TGTGCCAGCAGCCCTACAGGGTCCACTGAAGCTTTCTTT.

This clonotype was observed a few times. The J gene is TRBJ1-5, the V gene TRBV9; D gene uncertain. The CDR3 runs to 14 residues. Germline V lookup: CDR1 SGDLS, CDR2 YYNGEE. Trimming removed 0 bases at V and 1 base at J, with 5 bases between. CDR3 bases: TGTGCCAGCAGCGTAGATGACAGCAATCAGCCCCAGCATTTT. Translated, it gives CASSVDDSNQPQHF.

This clonotype was seen only a few times. CDR3 protein: CASSQGGETQYF. The CDR3, as DNA: TGCGCCAGCAGCCAAGGGGGCGAGACCCAGTACTTC. The V call is TRBV4-1, the J call TRBJ2-5, with D possibly TRBD1 on 5 matching bases. Germline V gene data show CDR1 as MGHRA and CDR2 as YSYEKL. CDR3 length: 12 amino acids. V was trimmed by 1 base and J by 5 bases, leaving 5 bases between them.

V usage is TRBV6-1 and J usage is TRBJ2-2; 10 positions agree with TRBD1. This CDR3 has 15 amino acids. CDR1 MNHNS and CDR2 SASEGT come from the germline V gene. J lost 10 bases, V lost 5 bases, and 10 bases had no gene match. The CDR3 sequence: CASSQGQGWKEELFF. DNA of the CDR3: TGTGCCAGCAGTCAGGGACAGGGGTGGAAGGAGGAGCTGTTTTTT.

J is TRBJ2-6 and V is TRBV3-1; unclear D gene. Trimming left V 1 base short and J 3 bases short, with 7 bases between. Germline CDR1 LGHDT, CDR2 YNNKEL (reference sequence). CDR3 length: 15 residues. As DNA, the CDR3 is TGTGCCAGCAGCCAAGGTGGTTTTGGGGCCAACGTCCTGACTTTC. Translating gives CASSQGGFGANVLTF. Combining the CDR3 with reference TRBV3-1 and TRBJ2-6 gives the whole variable domain DTAVSQTPKYLVTQMGNDKSIKCEQNLGHDTMYWYKQDSKKFLKIMFSYNNKELIINETVPNRFSPKSPDKAHLNLHINSLELGDSAVYFCASSQGGFGANVLTFGAGSRLTVL.

The chain links TRBV4-3 to TRBJ2-3; maybe TRBD2 (6 bases). The V gene's germline CDR1 is LGHNA and CDR2 YSLEER. The CDR3 is 17 residues long. Between the trimmed V and J ends, which lost 0 bases and 2 bases, there was a span of 15 bases. The CDR3 reads CASSQEAGWANTDTQYF. The CDR3, as DNA: TGCGCCAGCAGCCAAGAGGCGGGGTGGGCGAACACAGATACGCAGTATTTT.

The rearrangement joins TRBV20-1 to TRBJ2-3, with 10 bases matching TRBD2. The CDR3 spans 15 residues. The J segment lost 0 bases and the V segment lost 3 bases, leaving 3 bases of the junction unmatched. Germline values: CDR1 DFQATT, CDR2 SNEGSKA (reference sequence). The CDR3 region has the DNA TGCAGTGCTAGTCCTAGCGGGAGCAGCACAGATACGCAGTATTTT. Translation: CSASPSGSSTDTQYF.

This clonotype was counted a few times. The genes are TRBV12-3 or TRBV12-4 and TRBJ2-2; D unresolved. Between the trimmed V and J ends, which lost 1 base and 5 bases, there was a span of 5 bases. The CDR3 has 13 amino acids. In DNA form, the CDR3 reads TGTGCCAGCAGTTTAGGGCCTACCGGGGAGCTGTTTTTT. Its translation is CASSLGPTGELFF.

The chain joins TRBV4-3 to TRBJ1-3; D remains unclear. In germline, CDR1 is LGHNA, CDR2 YSLEER. The CDR3 runs 15 residues. V gave up 0 bases and J gave up 0 bases, with 6 bases separating them. The CDR3 bases are TGCGCCAGCAGCCAAGACCAGTACTCTGGAAACACCATATATTTT. Translated, it gives CASSQDQYSGNTIYF.

This clonotype occurred a few times. The chain carries TRBV12-3 or TRBV12-4 and TRBJ1-2; 12 bases match TRBD1. The CDR3 extends over 17 amino acids. V trimming: 5 bases; J trimming: 1 base; junction bases outside the gene matches: 8. CDR3 nucleotide sequence: TGTGCCAGCAGTCCCCGGGACAGGGGGCTCTATAACTATGGCTACACCTTC. Protein: CASSPRDRGLYNYGYTF.

This clonotype was picked up a small number of times. The rearrangement joins TRBV7-6 to TRBJ2-3, with 12 bases that match TRBD2. V shed 2 bases, J shed 2 bases, and the junction held 2 bases outside the gene matches. CDR1 is SGHVS and CDR2 is FNYEAQ in the germline V gene. This CDR3 region has 16 residues. The CDR3 protein is CASSLTSGGNTDTQYF. DNA for the CDR3: TGTGCCAGCAGCTTAACTAGCGGGGGGAACACAGATACGCAGTATTTT. Full variable domain (missing parts from reference TRBV7-6 and TRBJ2-3): GAGVSQSPRYKVTKRGQDVALRCDPISGHVSLYWYRQALGQGPEFLTYFNYEAQQDKSGLPNDRFSAERPEGSISTLTIQRTEQRDSAMYRCASSLTSGGNTDTQYFGPGTRLTVL.

The chain has TRBV20-1 and TRBJ2-7; 12 bases map to TRBD2. Germline CDR1 and CDR2: DFQATT and SNEGSKA (reference sequence). CDR3 length: 13 amino acids. In nucleotides, the CDR3 is TGCAGCACCCTGACTAGCGGGAGTTACGAGCAGTACTTC. Its protein is CSTLTSGSYEQYF.

This clonotype has just a few counts. The chain is built from TRBV29-1 and TRBJ2-1; TRBD2 aligns across 7 bases. This CDR3 spans 13 amino acids. CDR1 SQVTM and CDR2 ANQGSEA come from the germline V gene. The V and J ends lost 7 bases and 9 bases, in that order; junction bases with no gene match: 12. Here the CDR3 DNA reads TGCAGCGATTGGGGGGGACTTTATGGTGAGCAGTTCTTC. Translating gives CSDWGGLYGEQFF.

A few counts support this clonotype. The gene calls are TRBV12-3 or TRBV12-4 and TRBJ2-3; 10 bases are shared with TRBD2. Trimming cost V 5 bases and J 6 bases; bases outside gene matches: 5. The CDR3 is made up of 14 amino acids. CDR3 region: CASSPSGRDDTQYF. The CDR3 DNA is TGTGCCAGCAGTCCTAGCGGGAGAGATGATACGCAGTATTTT.

In this sample, this clonotype turned up a few times. The V call is TRBV29-1, the J call TRBJ2-1, with D maybe TRBD2 (5 bases). The CDR3 contains 10 residues. Deletions cut 3 bases from V and 9 bases from J, with 6 bases between. Germline CDR1 and CDR2: SQVTM and ANQGSEA. CDR3 bases: TGCAGCGTTGACGAGGGTGAGCAGTTCTTC. Amino acid sequence: CSVDEGEQFF.

A single count supports this clonotype. This chain joins TRBV11-2 and TRBJ2-3; 9 positions match TRBD2. The junction had 6 bases not matched to a gene; V was cut back by 4 bases and J by 4 bases. The V gene's germline CDR1 is SGHAT and CDR2 FQNNGV. The CDR3 totals 15 residues. This CDR3 reads CASSSLLAGADTQYF. The CDR3 coding sequence is TGTGCCAGCAGCTCTTTACTAGCGGGCGCAGATACGCAGTATTTT.

V is TRBV28 and J is TRBJ2-2; TRBD2 agrees at 9 bases. Germline CDR1 is MDHEN and CDR2 is SYDVKM. Trimming cost V 5 bases and J 5 bases; bases outside gene matches: 9. The CDR3 contains 16 residues. The CDR3 DNA reads TGTGCCAGCAGTCCCTACGTAGCGGGAGATACCGGGGAGCTGTTTTTT. It encodes CASSPYVAGDTGELFF.

This clonotype was recorded a few times. The chain joins TRBV30 to TRBJ1-3; 7 nucleotides match TRBD1. Per germline, CDR1 GTSNPN and CDR2 SVGIG (reference sequence). Trimming took 5 bases from V and 2 from J; bases not matched to a gene: 3. The CDR3 has 13 amino acids. CDR3 sequence reads: CAWGTGAGNTIYF. CDR3 coding DNA: TGTGCCTGGGGTACAGGGGCTGGAAACACCATATATTTT. The variable domain in full, completed from reference TRBV30 and TRBJ1-3, reads SQTIHQWPATLVQPVGSPLSLECTVEGTSNPNLYWYRQAAGRGLQLLFYSVGIGQISSEVPQNLSASRPQDRQFILSSKKLLLSDSGFYLCAWGTGAGNTIYFGEGSWLTVV.

The chain links TRBV5-1 to TRBJ2-7; 7 nucleotides agree with TRBD1. The CDR3 spans 14 residues. Losses at the gene ends were 4 bases for V and 4 bases for J; bases not matched to a gene: 8. Germline V lookup: CDR1 SGHRS, CDR2 YFSETQ. The CDR3 sequence: CASSPGTEFYEQYF. In nucleotides, the CDR3 is TGCGCCAGCAGCCCCGGGACAGAATTTTACGAGCAGTACTTC.

This clonotype was picked up a small number of times. This chain joins TRBV5-1 and TRBJ1-5, with a tentative D call TRBD1 (5 bases). Trimming took off 4 bases at V and 1 base at J, with 12 bases between the two ends. CDR3 length: 15 amino acids. Per germline, CDR1 SGHRS and CDR2 YFSETQ. The CDR3 nucleotides read TGCGCCAGCAGCCCCCACTGGGGGAGCAATCAGCCCCAGCATTTT. This sequence encodes CASSPHWGSNQPQHF.

This clonotype was observed a few times. This chain joins TRBV11-2 and TRBJ2-1; 8 bases match TRBD1. Trimming removed 1 base from V and 5 bases from J; junction bases left unmatched: 16. Per the germline V gene, CDR1 is SGHAT and CDR2 is FQNNGV. This CDR3 contains 19 residues. The CDR3 spells CASSLVLDRGGGAHNEQFF. CDR3 bases: TGTGCCAGCAGCTTAGTTCTAGACAGGGGAGGCGGCGCCCACAATGAGCAGTTCTTC.

This clonotype was seen a handful of times. The chain joins TRBV6-1 to TRBJ2-1; a possible D gene is TRBD1 (6 bases). This CDR3 region has 13 residues. Trimming pared 6 bases from V and 8 bases from J, leaving 14 bases between. Looked up from germline, CDR1 is MNHNS and CDR2 is SASEGT. The CDR3 DNA reads TGTGCCAGCAGCTCACCAGGGGACCATGAGCAGTTCTTC. Protein product: CASSSPGDHEQFF.